This T cell receptor beta chain was identified in a study of T cell responses to AZD1222 COVID-19 vaccine. The CDR3 has 15 residues. Germline CDR1 LGHNA, CDR2 YSLEER. Trimming pared 0 bases from V and 4 bases from J, leaving 12 bases between. The analysis combined second doses at about 4 or about 12 weeks. Assay used: immunoSEQ multiplex PCR; TCRdb lists only in-frame clones, some missing. The table includes about 140,000 clones, around 90% detected once. Sample: peripheral blood, taken 28 days after the second AZD1222 dose. J is TRBJ2-5 and V is TRBV4-3; tentatively, D is TRBD2 (6 bases). The TCR originated in an adult who received the AZD1222 COVID-19 vaccine. This CDR3 is CASSQDPRGGETQYF. The CDR3 DNA sequence: TGCGCCAGCAGCCAAGATCCGAGGGGAGGAGAGACCCAGTACTTC.